Following are 32 T cell receptor beta chains from one sample sequenced in a study of cytomegalovirus exposure and HLA in healthy donors. PCR was performed using 60 Vbeta and 13 Jbeta primers. Sequenced by immunoSEQ multiplex PCR; TCRdb stores in-frame clones only, minus some. The table has around 150,000 clones, just under 80% seen once; the top ten hold 9% to 10%. The sequenced material came from PBMCs. Source of these receptors: a man younger than 35 in good health and CMV-seropositive.

This clone was seen only once. The V and J genes are TRBV4-1 and TRBJ2-7; the D gene is possibly TRBD1 (5 bases). This CDR3 is 15 amino acids long. V lost 1 base and J lost 2, with 12 bases in between. Germline CDR1 MGHRA, CDR2 YSYEKL. CDR3 sequence (DNA): TGCGCCAGCAGCCAAGGGGCAGGGATCCCCTACGAGCAGTACTTC. Amino acid sequence: CASSQGAGIPYEQYF.

In the case of this clone: One end of the junction is discordant with germline, which a read error may explain. The V gene is TRBV6-1, the J gene TRBJ1-2, with TRBD1 identical over 10 bases. CDR3 length: 13 residues. CDR1 is MNHNS and CDR2 is SASEGT in the germline V gene. DNA for the CDR3: TGTGTCAGCAGTGGACAGGGGGTAGGGGGCTACACCTTC. This encodes CVSSGQGVGGYTF.

The table lists this clone with a count of one. V gene TRBV5-1 combines with J gene TRBJ1-4; 7 nucleotides agree with TRBD1. V was clipped by 4 bases and J by 6 bases; unmatched bases: 6. Germline values: CDR1 SGHRS, CDR2 YFSETQ. The CDR3 is made up of 14 amino acids. CDR3 coding DNA: TGCGCCAGCAGCGACGACAGGGACTATGAAAAACTGTTTTTT. Protein product: CASSDDRDYEKLFF.

This rearrangement joins TRBV27 to TRBJ2-5, with 11 bases lining up with TRBD2. Judging by the DNA end, TRBJ2-7 fits better; the J call may be wrong. CDR3 size: 13 residues. CDR1 is MNHEY and CDR2 is SMNVEV in the germline V gene (reference sequence). CDR3 region: CASRLAGGGEQYF. Written as DNA, the CDR3 is TGTGCCAGCAGATTAGCGGGAGGGGGCGAGCAGTACTTC.

The genes are TRBV4-1 and TRBJ1-4; a possible D gene is TRBD1 (5 bases). This CDR3 has 14 amino acids. V lost 1 base and J 8 bases, leaving 11 bases between the germline ends. The V gene's germline CDR1 is MGHRA and CDR2 YSYEKL. The CDR3 DNA reads as TGCGCCAGCAGCCAAGCAGGGATGGAAGAAAAACTGTTTTTT. It translates to CASSQAGMEEKLFF.

This chain links TRBV28 with TRBJ1-2; 10 bases map to TRBD1. Unmatched junction bases numbered 9, after V lost 7 bases and J lost 1 base. This CDR3 has 16 amino acids. Germline values: CDR1 MDHEN, CDR2 SYDVKM. The CDR3 region has the DNA TGTGCCAGCACCGATAGACAGGGGGCTTTTAACTATGGCTACACCTTC. It translates to CASTDRQGAFNYGYTF.

The chain uses TRBV5-1 and TRBJ2-5, with 9 bases lining up with TRBD1. The better agreement between TRBJ2-7 and the DNA end casts doubt on the J call. Germline CDR1 is SGHRS and CDR2 is YFSETQ. The CDR3 covers 15 residues. The CDR3 is CASSRSGTGTTEQYF. The CDR3 nucleotides are TGCGCCAGCAGCCGTTCCGGGACAGGGACGACCGAGCAGTACTTC.

About this clone: The CDR3 does not end in the conserved phenylalanine or tryptophan, so this is likely a read error. The chain combines TRBV11-2 with TRBJ1-6; D might be TRBD1 (6 bases). CDR1 is SGHAT and CDR2 is FQNNGV in the germline V gene. This CDR3 has 14 residues. Trimming took 3 bases from V and 6 from J, leaving 9 bases between them. The CDR3 is CASSLGTPNSPLHL. In DNA, the CDR3 is TGTGCCAGCAGCTTGGGGACACCTAATTCACCCCTCCACCTT.

The chain is built from TRBV18 and TRBJ2-1; 7 nucleotides align to TRBD2. The CDR3 contains 15 residues. The V gene's germline CDR1 is KGHSH and CDR2 LQKENI. J was trimmed by 6 bases and V by 3 bases; bases with no gene match: 8. The CDR3 spells CASSPFSGGVNEQFF. In DNA form, the CDR3 reads TGTGCCAGCTCACCCTTTAGTGGGGGGGTCAATGAGCAGTTCTTC.

The chain is built from TRBV7-2 and TRBJ2-1; 7 positions match TRBD1. Germline-derived CDR1 and CDR2 are SGHTA and FQGNSA. J was trimmed by 9 bases and V by 4 bases; bases with no gene match: 15. The CDR3 is 16 residues long. The CDR3 DNA follows: TGTGCCAGCAGCTACCGGGGACAACGAGGGGGCAGTGAGCAGTTCTTC. Its translation is CASSYRGQRGGSEQFF.

This clone was recorded only once. The chain recombines TRBV5-1 with TRBJ1-3; D uncertain. CDR1 is SGHRS and CDR2 is YFSETQ in the germline V gene. The CDR3 consists of 16 residues. Trimming shortened V by 4 bases and J by 0 bases, and 14 bases separated the two germline ends. In DNA form, the CDR3 reads TGCGCCAGCAGCCCTGCGGGCCCTCTCTCTGGAAACACCATATATTTT. It codes for CASSPAGPLSGNTIYF.

The V gene is TRBV28, the J gene TRBJ1-1; TRBD1 aligns across 10 bases. V shed 5 bases and J 10 bases; nucleotides not matched to a gene: 10. Germline V lookup: CDR1 MDHEN, CDR2 SYDVKM. The CDR3 extends over 14 amino acids. The CDR3 sequence: CASSLPGQGRIAFF. The DNA for the CDR3 is TGTGCCAGCAGTCTGCCGGGACAGGGGAGAATAGCTTTCTTT. The whole variable domain, filled in from reference TRBV28 and TRBJ1-1, reads DVKVTQSSRYLVKRTGEKVFLECVQDMDHENMFWYRQDPGLGLRLIYFSYDVKMKEKGDIPEGYSVSREKKERFSLILESASTNQTSMYLCASSLPGQGRIAFFGQGTRLTVV.

The V call is TRBV28, the J call TRBJ1-4; D gene ambiguous. The CDR3 loop spans 15 amino acids. Germline values: CDR1 MDHEN, CDR2 SYDVKM. With 5 bases removed from V and 3 bases from J, the gap between germline ends came to 13 bases. CDR3 nucleotides: TGTGCCAGCAGTGCCGCGGGTTTAGCTAATGAAAAACTGTTTTTT. Its protein is CASSAAGLANEKLFF.

The chain combines TRBV9 with TRBJ2-2, with D perhaps TRBD2 (5 bases). The length of the CDR3 is 14 residues. V gave up 4 bases and J gave up 1 base, with 8 bases separating them. CDR1 and CDR2 (germline): SGDLS, YYNGEE. The CDR3 coding sequence is TGTGCCAGCAGCTCTCGGGAGAACACCGGGGAGCTGTTTTTT. This gives the protein CASSSRENTGELFF.

This clone showed up just once. This chain joins TRBV4-2 and TRBJ1-5; 9 nucleotides agree with TRBD1. CDR3 length equals 16 residues. Germline V gene lookup returns CDR1 LGHNA and CDR2 YNFKEQ. The J segment lost 1 base and the V segment lost 2 bases, leaving 3 bases of the junction unmatched. CDR3 DNA sequence: TGTGCCAGCAGCCAAACACAGGGGGCCAGCAATCAGCCCCAGCATTTT. Encoded protein: CASSQTQGASNQPQHF.

This clone was detected only once. This chain joins TRBV15 and TRBJ2-6; D not certain. CDR3 size: 16 residues. Germline lookup yields CDR1 LNHNV and CDR2 YYDKDF (reference sequence). V was pared by 2 bases and J by 0 bases, with 8 bases between. CDR3 sequence: CATSRNSISGANVLTF. CDR3 bases: TGTGCCACCAGCAGAAATTCAATCTCTGGGGCCAACGTCCTGACTTTC.

The chain uses TRBV5-1 and TRBJ2-3; 7 positions match TRBD1. Germline V gives CDR1 SGHRS, CDR2 YFSETQ. J lost 1 base, V lost 0 bases, and 8 bases had no gene match. The CDR3 sequence is 17 residues long. CDR3 nucleotides: TGCGCCAGCAGCTTGGGGCCTCGTCAGGGGGGCACAGATACGCAGTATTTT. Translated, it gives CASSLGPRQGGTDTQYF.

V gene TRBV7-9 combines with J gene TRBJ2-5; D unclear. The CDR3 is 13 residues long. V was pared by 2 bases and J by 5 bases, with 9 bases between. The germline CDR1 and CDR2 sequences are SEHNR and FQNEAQ (reference sequence). CDR3 nucleotides: TGTGCCAGCAGCTTAAGTGGTGCGGAGACCCAGTACTTC. This gives the protein CASSLSGAETQYF.

This clone was detected only once. J is TRBJ2-7 and V is TRBV12-2; TRBD1, as called in the table, went unchecked against the DNA. TRBV12-2 represents a pseudogene. The CDR3 loop spans 16 amino acids. The CDR3 nucleotides are TGTGCAAGTCGCTCGGAAAGTGGGCCCGCCTCCTACGAGCAGTACTTC. Translation: CASRSESGPASYEQYF.

The chain is built from TRBV11-2 and TRBJ2-7; TRBD1 matches 8 bases. The V segment lost 5 bases and the J segment 5 bases; nucleotides outside the gene matches: 8. Germline CDR1 SGHAT, CDR2 FQNNGV. The CDR3 is 14 amino acids. This CDR3 is CASSLSTTGDEQYF. CDR3 sequence (DNA): TGTGCCAGCAGCCTTTCCACGACAGGGGACGAGCAGTACTTC.

The J gene is TRBJ2-1, the V gene TRBV27, with 7 bases aligning to TRBD2. CDR3 length: 14 amino acids. The V gene's germline CDR1 is MNHEY and CDR2 SMNVEV (reference sequence). V trimming: 2 bases; J trimming: 6 bases; junction bases outside the gene matches: 4. The DNA of the CDR3 is TGTGCCAGCAGTTTAGGGCTAGCGGCCAATGAGCAGTTCTTC. It translates to CASSLGLAANEQFF.

This clone has only a few counts. The CDR3 sequence: CASSLAGAGLYGYTF. The CDR3 region has the DNA TGTGCCAGCAGCTTAGCAGGCGCCGGACTCTATGGCTACACCTTC. V is TRBV7-9 and J is TRBJ1-2; D unresolved. Per the germline V gene, CDR1 is SEHNR and CDR2 is FQNEAQ (reference sequence). CDR3 length: 15 amino acids. V lost 0 bases and J lost 4, with 12 bases in between.

This clone occurred a few times. The chain recombines TRBV6-5 with TRBJ1-2; 7 bases line up with TRBD1. The CDR3 sequence is 13 residues long. J was trimmed by 0 bases and V by 10 bases; bases with no gene match: 5. Germline lookup yields CDR1 MNHEY and CDR2 SVGAGI. The CDR3 DNA follows: TGTGCCACTAGGGACAGTTCTAACTATGGCTACACCTTC. This gives the protein CATRDSSNYGYTF.

The chain combines TRBV27 with TRBJ1-1; D call uncertain. The germline gives CDR1 MNHEY, CDR2 SMNVEV (reference sequence). V was shortened by 5 bases and J by 0 bases, with 10 bases between the two germline ends. The CDR3 is 14 residues long. The CDR3 sequence: CASSNTGMNTEAFF. CDR3 DNA sequence: TGTGCCAGCAGTAATACCGGGATGAACACTGAAGCTTTCTTT.

The chain recombines TRBV5-1 with TRBJ2-7; D not certain. The CDR3 consists of 12 residues. V lost 5 bases, J lost 0 bases, and 6 bases lay in between. CDR1 and CDR2 from the germline V gene are SGHRS and YFSETQ. This chain's CDR3 is CASRNSSYEQYF. The CDR3 DNA sequence: TGCGCCAGCAGGAACAGCTCCTACGAGCAGTACTTC.

The chain carries TRBV11-1 and TRBJ2-7; 11 nucleotides line up with TRBD2. The length of the CDR3 is 15 residues. The J segment lost 4 bases and the V segment lost 5 bases, leaving 7 bases of the junction unmatched. Germline assignment: CDR1 SGHAT and CDR2 FQDESV (reference sequence). Written as DNA, the CDR3 is TGTGCCAGCAGCAAAGGTAGCGGGAGGGATTACGAGCAGTACTTC. The encoded protein is CASSKGSGRDYEQYF.

This clone was observed a few times. V is TRBV7-3 and J is TRBJ1-2; D might be TRBD1 (5 bases). V shed 5 bases and J shed 3 bases, with 13 bases lying between them. CDR3 length: 14 residues. Per germline, CDR1 SGHTA and CDR2 FQGTGA. DNA of the CDR3: TGTGCCAGCAGCGTATCAGGGTCCGACTATGGCTACACCTTC. Amino acid sequence: CASSVSGSDYGYTF. Full variable domain (rest looked up from reference TRBV7-3 and TRBJ1-2): GAGVSQTPSNKVTEKGKYVELRCDPISGHTALYWYRQSLGQGPEFLIYFQGTGAADDSGLPNDRFFAVRPEGSVSTLKIQRTERGDSAVYLCASSVSGSDYGYTFGSGTRLTVV.

The V call is TRBV27, the J call TRBJ1-6, with a tentative D call TRBD1 (5 bases). The V end was cut by 3 bases, the J end by 9 bases, with 12 bases between. The CDR3 spans 14 residues. From germline, CDR1 is MNHEY and CDR2 SMNVEV (reference sequence). This CDR3 is CASSFRGSGSPLHF. The CDR3, as DNA: TGTGCCAGCAGTTTTCGGGGGTCGGGTTCACCCCTCCACTTT.

This clone has more than one count but fewer than ten. The chain carries TRBV10-3 and TRBJ2-2; 11 bases map to TRBD1. Looked up from germline, CDR1 is ENHRY and CDR2 is SYGVKD. Trimming removed 3 bases from V and 6 bases from J; junction bases left unmatched: 3. The CDR3 totals 15 residues. The CDR3 DNA sequence: TGTGCCATCAGTGATGTGGGACAGGGGGCCGGGGAGCTGTTTTTT. It specifies CAISDVGQGAGELFF.

The chain employs TRBV5-5 and TRBJ1-4; TRBD1 matches 10 bases. V was pared by 5 bases and J by 3 bases, with 4 bases of the junction left unmatched. Germline V gene data show CDR1 as SGHKS and CDR2 as YYEKEE (reference sequence). CDR3 length: 15 amino acids. CDR3 protein: CASSRQGASNEKLFF. In DNA, the CDR3 is TGTGCCAGCAGTCGACAGGGGGCATCTAATGAAAAACTGTTTTTT.

This CDR3 is CASSVVVSGANVLTF. The CDR3 bases are TGTGCCAGCAGCGTAGTAGTCTCTGGGGCCAACGTCCTGACTTTC. The chain employs TRBV9 and TRBJ2-6, with no clear D. In germline, CDR1 is SGDLS, CDR2 YYNGEE. This CDR3 is built from 15 residues. Between the trimmed V and J ends, which lost 0 bases and 0 bases, there was a span of 4 bases.

The rearrangement joins TRBV10-3 to TRBJ2-1; D possibly corresponds to TRBD2 (5 bases). V was trimmed by 4 bases and J by 6 bases, leaving 16 bases between them. Germline-derived CDR1 and CDR2 are ENHRY and SYGVKD. This CDR3 is built from 15 residues. As DNA, the CDR3 is TGTGCCATCAGTGTTGACTACTGGGGTCCCAATGAGCAGTTCTTC. Its translation: CAISVDYWGPNEQFF.